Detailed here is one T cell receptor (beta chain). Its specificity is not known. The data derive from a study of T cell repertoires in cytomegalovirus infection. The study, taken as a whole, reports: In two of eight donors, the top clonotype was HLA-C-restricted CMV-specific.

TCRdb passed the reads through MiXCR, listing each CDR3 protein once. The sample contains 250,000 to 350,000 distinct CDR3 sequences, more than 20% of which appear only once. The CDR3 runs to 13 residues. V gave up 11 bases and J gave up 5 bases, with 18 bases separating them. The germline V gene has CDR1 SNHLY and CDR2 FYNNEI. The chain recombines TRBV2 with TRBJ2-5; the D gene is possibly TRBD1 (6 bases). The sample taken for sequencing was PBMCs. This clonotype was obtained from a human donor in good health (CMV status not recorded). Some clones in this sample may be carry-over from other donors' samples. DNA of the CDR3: TGTGCCGGAGACAGGTATCCCGGGGAGACCCAGTACTTC. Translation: CAGDRYPGETQYF.